These T cell receptor beta chains were read from a single sample in a study of blood T cells in healthy people across ages. A single record per CDR3 protein comes from TCRdb applying MiXCR to the 5' RACE reads. The sample holds more than 900,000 distinct CDR3 sequences, under 35% seen once. The sample was also reused in another study, on T cells of mothers and their children.

The material sequenced was blood. Every receptor here comes from a woman in her forties in good health. CDR3s include the opening cysteine and the closing phenylalanine or tryptophan. The D gene is left open where the match is weak. A clone size is listed for some rows: how often the clone was seen (once, few, many), or a class if it is expanded.

cdr3_length clone_size j_call d_call v_call cdr3_nt cdr3_aa
15 NA TRBJ1-1 NA TRBV12-3/TRBV12-4 TGTGCCAGCGGGGAGAGGACAGCCGTGAACACTGAAGCTTTCTTT CASGERTAVNTEAFF
15 NA TRBJ2-4 NA TRBV6-1 TGTGCCAGCAGTGCCCCAGAGCTAGCCAAAAACATTCAGTACTTC CASSAPELAKNIQYF
14 NA TRBJ1-3 NA TRBV20-1 TGCAGTGCCCAATTCCGGGACTCTGGAAACACCATATATTTT CSAQFRDSGNTIYF
20 few TRBJ2-3 NA TRBV15 TGTGCCACCAGCAGAGGTATAGGACTAACGGGGGTCGGAGACACAGATACGCAGTATTTT CATSRGIGLTGVGDTDTQYF
12 many TRBJ1-6 NA TRBV5-1 TGCGCCAGCAGCTTTCAAAATTCACCCCTCCACTTT CASSFQNSPLHF
14 few TRBJ2-7 TRBD1 TRBV5-5 TGTGCCAGCAGCTGGCGGGACAGGGGGACCGAGCAGTACTTC CASSWRDRGTEQYF
15 many TRBJ1-2 NA TRBV5-5 TGTGCCAGCAGCTTGGCGGGTCCAACTAACTATGGCTACACCTTC CASSLAGPTNYGYTF
15 many TRBJ2-6 NA TRBV7-2 TGTGCCAGCAGCCCGGACACCTCTGGGGCCAACGTCCTGACTTTC CASSPDTSGANVLTF
17 NA TRBJ2-3 TRBD2 TRBV4-3 TGCGCCAGCAGCCAAGATGGTGCGGGGGGGCCGACAGATACGCAGTATTTT CASSQDGAGGPTDTQYF
12 NA TRBJ1-1 NA TRBV18 TGTGCCAGCACGTCCCGCCGCACTGAAGCTTTCTTT CASTSRRTEAFF
16 NA TRBJ1-5 TRBD1 TRBV28 TGTGCCAACAGTCCGTCGACAGGGAGAGGCAATCAGCCCCAGCATTTT CANSPSTGRGNQPQHF
15 few TRBJ2-1 TRBD2 TRBV4-2 TGTGCCAGCAGCCCGGGACTAGCCAGCCACAATGAGCAGTTCTTC CASSPGLASHNEQFF
13 NA TRBJ2-5 NA TRBV12-3/TRBV12-4 TGTGCCAGCAGGATTGAGGGCACCAATGAGCAGTACTTC CASRIEGTNEQYF
13 many TRBJ2-1 NA TRBV2 TGTGCCAGCAGGCAGGGGCTCGACAATGAGCAGTTCTTC CASRQGLDNEQFF